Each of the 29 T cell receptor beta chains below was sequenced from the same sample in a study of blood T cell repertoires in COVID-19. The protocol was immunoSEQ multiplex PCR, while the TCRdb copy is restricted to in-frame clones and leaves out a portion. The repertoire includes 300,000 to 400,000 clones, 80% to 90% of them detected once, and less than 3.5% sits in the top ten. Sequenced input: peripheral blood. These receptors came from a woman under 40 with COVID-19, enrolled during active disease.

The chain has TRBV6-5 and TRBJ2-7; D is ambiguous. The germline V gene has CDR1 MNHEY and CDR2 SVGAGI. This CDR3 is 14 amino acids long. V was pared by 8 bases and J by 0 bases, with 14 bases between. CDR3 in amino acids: CASGSGQLSYEQYF. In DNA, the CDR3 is TGTGCCAGCGGAAGTGGGCAGCTCTCCTACGAGCAGTACTTC.

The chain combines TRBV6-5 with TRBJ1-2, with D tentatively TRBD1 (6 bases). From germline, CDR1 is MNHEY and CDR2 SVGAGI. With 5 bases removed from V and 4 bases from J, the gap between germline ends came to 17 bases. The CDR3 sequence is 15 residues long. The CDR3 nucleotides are TGTGCCAGCAGTCCCTTTCCGGGACACCTCTATGGCTACACCTTC. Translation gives CASSPFPGHLYGYTF.

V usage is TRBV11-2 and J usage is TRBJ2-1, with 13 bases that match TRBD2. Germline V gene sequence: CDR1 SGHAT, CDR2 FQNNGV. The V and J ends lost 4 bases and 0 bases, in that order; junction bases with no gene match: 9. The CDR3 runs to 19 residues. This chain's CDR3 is CASSSRLAGGSSSYNEQFF. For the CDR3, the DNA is TGTGCCAGCAGCTCAAGACTAGCGGGAGGCTCTAGCTCCTACAATGAGCAGTTCTTC.

The DNA for the CDR3 is TGTGCCAGCAGCTTAGTGGGTCAGGGGGTAGTTGAGCAGTTCTTC. Residues: CASSLVGQGVVEQFF. This chain connects TRBV13 to TRBJ2-1, with 7 bases fitting TRBD1. V gave up 1 base and J gave up 9 bases; unmatched junction bases: 9. This CDR3 has 15 amino acids. The germline CDR1 and CDR2 sequences are PRHDT and FYEKMQ (reference sequence). Drawing the rest from reference TRBV13 and TRBJ2-1, the complete variable domain is AAGVIQSPRHLIKEKRETATLKCYPIPRHDTVYWYQQGPGQDPQFLISFYEKMQSDKGSIPDRFSAQQFSDYHSELNMSSLELGDSALYFCASSLVGQGVVEQFFGPGTRLTVL.

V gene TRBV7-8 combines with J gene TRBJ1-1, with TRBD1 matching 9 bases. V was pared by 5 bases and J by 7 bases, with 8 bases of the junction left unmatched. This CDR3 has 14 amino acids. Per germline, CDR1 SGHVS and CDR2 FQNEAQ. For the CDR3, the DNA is TGTGCCAGCAGCCCCACGACAGGGGGATATGAAGCTTTCTTT. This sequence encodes CASSPTTGGYEAFF.

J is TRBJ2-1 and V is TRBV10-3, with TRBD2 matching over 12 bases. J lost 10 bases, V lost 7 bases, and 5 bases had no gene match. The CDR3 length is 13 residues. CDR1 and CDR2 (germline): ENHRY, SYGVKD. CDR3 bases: TGTGCCATCAATCGACTAGCGGGGGAAGAGCAGTTCTTC. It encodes CAINRLAGEEQFF.

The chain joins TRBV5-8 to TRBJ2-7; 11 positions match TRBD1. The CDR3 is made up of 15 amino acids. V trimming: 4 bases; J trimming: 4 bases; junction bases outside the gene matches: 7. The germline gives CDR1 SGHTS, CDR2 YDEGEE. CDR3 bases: TGTGCCAGCAGCCGGGACAGGGGGATCGGGTACGAGCAGTACGTC. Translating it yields CASSRDRGIGYEQYV.

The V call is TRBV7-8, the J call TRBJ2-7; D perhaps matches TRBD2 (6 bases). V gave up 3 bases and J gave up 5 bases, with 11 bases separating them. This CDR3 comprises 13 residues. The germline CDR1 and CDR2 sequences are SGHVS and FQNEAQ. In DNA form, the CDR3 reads TGTGCCAGCAGCTTGGTGGGGACTCACGAGCAGTACTTC. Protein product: CASSLVGTHEQYF.

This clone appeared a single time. This chain's CDR3 is CASSQGLRGPSNQPQHF. The CDR3, as DNA: TGCGCCAGCAGCCAAGGATTGCGGGGCCCGAGCAATCAGCCCCAGCATTTT. The rearrangement links TRBV4-3 to TRBJ1-5; TRBD1 might be the D (5 bases). Trimming left V 1 base short and J 1 base short, with 14 bases between. In germline, CDR1 is LGHNA, CDR2 YSLEER. The CDR3 consists of 17 residues.

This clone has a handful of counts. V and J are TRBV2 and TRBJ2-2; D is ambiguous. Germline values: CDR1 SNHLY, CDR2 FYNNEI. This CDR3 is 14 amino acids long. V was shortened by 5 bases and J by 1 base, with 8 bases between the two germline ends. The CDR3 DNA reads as TGTGCCAGCAGTTTTACACAGAACACCGGGGAGCTGTTTTTT. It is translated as CASSFTQNTGELFF.

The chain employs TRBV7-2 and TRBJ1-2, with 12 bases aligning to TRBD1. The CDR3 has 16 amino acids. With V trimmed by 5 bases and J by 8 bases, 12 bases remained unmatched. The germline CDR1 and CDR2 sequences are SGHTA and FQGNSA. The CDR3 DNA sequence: TGTGCCAGCAGCCCGAGAGGGGGACAGGGGGCGAAGGGCTACACCTTC. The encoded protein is CASSPRGGQGAKGYTF.

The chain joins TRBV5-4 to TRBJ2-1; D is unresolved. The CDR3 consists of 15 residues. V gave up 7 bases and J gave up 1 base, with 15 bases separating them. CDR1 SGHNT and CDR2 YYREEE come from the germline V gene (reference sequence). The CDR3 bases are TGTGCCAGCTCTTCCCCAGGCAGTTCCTACAATGAGCAGTTCTTC. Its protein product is CASSSPGSSYNEQFF. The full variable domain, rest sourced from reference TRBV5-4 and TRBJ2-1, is ETGVTQSPTHLIKTRGQQVTLRCSSQSGHNTVSWYQQALGQGPQFIFQYYREEENGRGNFPPRFSGLQFPNYSSELNVNALELDDSALYLCASSSPGSSYNEQFFGPGTRLTVL.

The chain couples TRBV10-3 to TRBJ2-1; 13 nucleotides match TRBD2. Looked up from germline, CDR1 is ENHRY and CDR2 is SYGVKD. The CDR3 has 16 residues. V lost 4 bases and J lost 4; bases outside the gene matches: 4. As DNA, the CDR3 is TGTGCCATCAGTGGCGGACTAGCGGGAGCTTACAATGAGCAGTTCTTC. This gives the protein CAISGGLAGAYNEQFF.

CDR3 DNA: TGTGCCATCAGTTCTAGGGGTAGCAATCAGCCCCAGCATTTT. It yields the protein CAISSRGSNQPQHF. The V and J genes are TRBV10-3 and TRBJ1-5, with a possible D match to TRBD1 (5 bases). The CDR3 consists of 14 residues. V was cut by 5 bases and J by 0 bases, with 8 bases left in between. The V gene's germline CDR1 is ENHRY and CDR2 SYGVKD.

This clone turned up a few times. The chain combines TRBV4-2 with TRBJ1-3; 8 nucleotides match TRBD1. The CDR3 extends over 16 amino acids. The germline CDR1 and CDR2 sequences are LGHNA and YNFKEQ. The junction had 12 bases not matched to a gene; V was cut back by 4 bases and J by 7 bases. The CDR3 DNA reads TGTGCCAGCAGCCCAAGAGACCGGACAGGGTGGAACACCATATATTTT. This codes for CASSPRDRTGWNTIYF.

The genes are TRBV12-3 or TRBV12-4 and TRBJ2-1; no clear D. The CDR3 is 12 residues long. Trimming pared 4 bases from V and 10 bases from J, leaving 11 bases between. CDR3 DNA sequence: TGTGCCAGCAGTTGGGCGAGAAGGGAGCAGTTCTTC. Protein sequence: CASSWARREQFF.

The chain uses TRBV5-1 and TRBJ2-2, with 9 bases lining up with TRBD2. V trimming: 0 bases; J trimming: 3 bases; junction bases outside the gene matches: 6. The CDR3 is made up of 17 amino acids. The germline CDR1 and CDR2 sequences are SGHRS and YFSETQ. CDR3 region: CASSLGRAGGYTGELFF. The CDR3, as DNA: TGCGCCAGCAGCTTGGGGCGAGCGGGGGGTTACACCGGGGAGCTGTTTTTT.

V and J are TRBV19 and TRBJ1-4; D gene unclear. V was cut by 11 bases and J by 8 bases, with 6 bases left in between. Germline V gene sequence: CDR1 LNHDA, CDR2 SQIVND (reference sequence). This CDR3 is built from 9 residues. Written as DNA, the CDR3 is TGTGCCGCTCAGGAAAAACTGTTTTTT. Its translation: CAAQEKLFF.

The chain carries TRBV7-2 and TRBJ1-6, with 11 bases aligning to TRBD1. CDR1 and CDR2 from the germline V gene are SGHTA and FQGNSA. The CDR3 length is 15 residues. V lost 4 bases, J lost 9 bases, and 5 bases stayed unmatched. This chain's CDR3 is CASSSGTGGGSPLHF. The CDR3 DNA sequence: TGTGCCAGCAGCTCAGGGACAGGGGGGGGTTCACCCCTCCACTTT.

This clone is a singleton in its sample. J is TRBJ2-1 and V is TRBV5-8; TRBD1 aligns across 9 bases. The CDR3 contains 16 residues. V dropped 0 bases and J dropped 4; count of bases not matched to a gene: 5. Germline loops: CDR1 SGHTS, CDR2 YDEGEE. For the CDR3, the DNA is TGTGCCAGCAGCTTGGGGGGGACAGGGTCGTACAATGAGCAGTTCTTC. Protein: CASSLGGTGSYNEQFF.

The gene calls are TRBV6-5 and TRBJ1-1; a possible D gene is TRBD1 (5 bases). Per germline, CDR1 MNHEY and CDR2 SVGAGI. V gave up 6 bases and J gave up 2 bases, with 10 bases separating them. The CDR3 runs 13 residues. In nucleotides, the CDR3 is TGTGCCAGCAGACAGGACCGAAACACTGAAGCTTTCTTT. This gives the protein CASRQDRNTEAFF.

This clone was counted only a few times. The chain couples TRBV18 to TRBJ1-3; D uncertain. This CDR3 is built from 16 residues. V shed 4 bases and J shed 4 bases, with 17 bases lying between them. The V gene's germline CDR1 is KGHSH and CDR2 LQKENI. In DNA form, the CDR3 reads TGTGCCAGCTCACGCATCCTTTCAAAGGAGGGAAACACCATATATTTT. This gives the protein CASSRILSKEGNTIYF.

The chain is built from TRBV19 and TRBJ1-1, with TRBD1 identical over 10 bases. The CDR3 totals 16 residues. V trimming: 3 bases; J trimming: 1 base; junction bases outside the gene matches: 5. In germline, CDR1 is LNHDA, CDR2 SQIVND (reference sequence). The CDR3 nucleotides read TGTGCCAGTAGTATTGGACAGGGGGGAACGAACACTGAAGCTTTCTTT. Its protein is CASSIGQGGTNTEAFF.

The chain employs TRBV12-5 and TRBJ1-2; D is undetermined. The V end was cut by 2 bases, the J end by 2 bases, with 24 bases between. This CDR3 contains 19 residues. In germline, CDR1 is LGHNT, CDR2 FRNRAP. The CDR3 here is CASGLFAVGLGPLNYGYTF. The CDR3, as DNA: TGTGCTAGTGGTTTGTTTGCGGTCGGACTAGGCCCCTTAAACTATGGCTACACCTTC.

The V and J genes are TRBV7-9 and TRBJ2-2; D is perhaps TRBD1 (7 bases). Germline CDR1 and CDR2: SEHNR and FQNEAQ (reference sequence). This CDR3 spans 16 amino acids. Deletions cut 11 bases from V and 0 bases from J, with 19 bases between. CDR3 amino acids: CACKEGATSNTGELFF. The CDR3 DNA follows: TGTGCCTGCAAGGAGGGGGCGACTTCGAACACCGGGGAGCTGTTTTTT.

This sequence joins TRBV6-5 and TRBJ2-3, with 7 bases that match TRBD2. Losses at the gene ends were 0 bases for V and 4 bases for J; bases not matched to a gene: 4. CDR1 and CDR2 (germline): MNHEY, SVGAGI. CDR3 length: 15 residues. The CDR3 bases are TGTGCCAGCAGTTACTCCCCGGGGGGACCAGATACGCAGTATTTT. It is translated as CASSYSPGGPDTQYF.

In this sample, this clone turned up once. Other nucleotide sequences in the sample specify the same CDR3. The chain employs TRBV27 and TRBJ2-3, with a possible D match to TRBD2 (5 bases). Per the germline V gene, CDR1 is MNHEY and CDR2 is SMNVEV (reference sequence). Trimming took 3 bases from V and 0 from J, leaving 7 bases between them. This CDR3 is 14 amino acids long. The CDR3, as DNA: TGTGCCAGCAGTTTCGGGGTTAGCACAGATACGCAGTATTTT. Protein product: CASSFGVSTDTQYF.

CDR3 protein: CASRTREGSETQYF. DNA for the CDR3: TGTGCCTCCCGGACAAGGGAGGGCTCGGAGACCCAGTACTTC. The rearrangement joins TRBV10-3 to TRBJ2-5, with TRBD2 matching 7 bases. Germline V gives CDR1 ENHRY, CDR2 SYGVKD. This CDR3 has 14 residues. The trim removed 11 bases at V and 5 bases at J, leaving 14 bases unmatched.

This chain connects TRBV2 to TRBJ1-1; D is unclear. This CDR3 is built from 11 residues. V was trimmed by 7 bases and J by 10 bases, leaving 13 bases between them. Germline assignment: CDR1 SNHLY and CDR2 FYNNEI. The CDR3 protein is CASNPGWGAFF. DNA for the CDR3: TGTGCCAGCAACCCGGGGTGGGGAGCTTTCTTT. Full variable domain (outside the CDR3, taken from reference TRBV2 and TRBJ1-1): EPEVTQTPSHQVTQMGQEVILRCVPISNHLYFYWYRQILGQKVEFLVSFYNNEISEKSEIFDDQFSVERPDGSNFTLKIRSTKLEDSAMYFCASNPGWGAFFGQGTRLTVV.